These T cell receptor beta chains were read from a single sample in a study of regulatory T cells in long-lasting Graves disease. TCRdb reanalysed the multiplex PCR reads using MiXCR and keeps one entry per CDR3 protein. The table records 300,000 to 400,000 distinct CDR3 sequences, about 20% of them present only once. Material: peripheral blood mononuclear cells (PBMCs), obtained when the disease was refractory, from a patient treated with antithyroid drugs. These receptor sequences come from a female donor with Graves disease. The CDR3 runs from the conserved cysteine through the conserved F or W. Only some rows state a clone size, as once, few, many or a class for expanded clones.

NA	TRBV6-2/TRBV6-3	TRBJ2-7	CASSSGRQGARGEQYF
many	TRBV11-2	TRBJ2-7	CASSEGTSGYEQYF
NA	TRBV29-1	TRBJ2-3	CSTGTGLTDTQYF
many	TRBV28	TRBJ2-5	CASSLHRGYETQYF
NA	TRBV7-9	TRBJ2-5	CASSLGQSWAETQYF
many	TRBV5-5	TRBJ2-5	CASSPDIRMETQYF
many	TRBV20-1	TRBJ2-7	CSAPPTGGLPNEQYF
many	TRBV7-8	TRBJ2-7	CASSLAQRAYEQYF
many	TRBV20-1	TRBJ1-4	CSASPAGGVLEKLFF
many	TRBV5-1	TRBJ2-7	CASRPGGEQYF
few	TRBV29-1	TRBJ1-2	CSVGEFNYGYTF
NA	TRBV4-1	TRBJ1-5	CASSQDIGTGGLQPQHF
many	TRBV9	TRBJ1-5	CASSVDWQQPQHF
many	TRBV15	TRBJ1-4	CATSREDRGSEKLFF
many	TRBV7-8	TRBJ2-7	CASSLRATLQSSYEQYF
many	TRBV12-3/TRBV12-4	TRBJ1-3	CADRIGEAGNTIYF
many	TRBV28	TRBJ2-7	CASSLGGQGAYEQYF
NA	TRBV19	TRBJ2-7	CASSAGRAYEQYF
NA	TRBV4-3	TRBJ2-2	CASSHQTNTGELFF
many	TRBV24-1	TRBJ2-2	CATSDFGRTGELFF
few	TRBV13	TRBJ2-3	CASSIHLITSADTQYF
many	TRBV7-2	TRBJ2-7	CASSITTVYEQYF
NA	TRBV5-1	TRBJ2-5	CASSLVAGVNQETQYF
many	TRBV27	TRBJ1-4	CASSPTGFNEKLFF
few	TRBV5-6	TRBJ2-7	CASSSMGTGSSYEQYF
NA	TRBV7-9	TRBJ2-7	CASSLEARGNEQYF
few	TRBV7-9	TRBJ2-2	CASSPSGGNGELFF
many	TRBV28	TRBJ1-5	CASSSAGQGSNQPQHF
NA	TRBV24-1	TRBJ2-1	CATGLYNEQFF
once	TRBV18	TRBJ1-1	CASSPWDKMNTEAFF
many	TRBV18	TRBJ1-1	CASSGLNTEAFF
many	TRBV13	TRBJ1-6	CASSPRTSGSYNSPLHF
many	TRBV6-1	TRBJ2-7	CASRRGTSFEQYF
NA	TRBV27	TRBJ1-1	CASSLSHYTEAFF
NA	TRBV30	TRBJ1-4	CAWSDRGGNEKLFF
once	TRBV5-1	TRBJ1-2	CASSLVGERDYGYTF
few	TRBV30	TRBJ1-5	CAWRRGGSSNQPQHF
many	TRBV6-1	TRBJ1-2	CASRRNRVRDYGYTF
few	TRBV30	TRBJ2-2	CAWSVTGQGLFGELFF
few	TRBV10-3	TRBJ2-6	CAIGPASGNAGANVLTF
NA	TRBV20-1	TRBJ1-4	CSAQAGTGVEKLFF
NA	TRBV5-5	TRBJ2-2	CASSFDRPGELFF
few	TRBV6-1	TRBJ2-2	CVSSGDRGSGELFF
many	TRBV20-1	TRBJ2-7	CSASGGKSYEQYF
NA	TRBV3-1	TRBJ1-6	CASSANRGQGSPLHF
few	TRBV6-1	TRBJ2-3	CASSRGTGDLGDTQYF
few	TRBV28	TRBJ2-3	CASSPLRGADTQYF
NA	TRBV20-1	TRBJ1-6	CSARDLPGSYNSPLHF
many	TRBV6-9	TRBJ2-7	CASSYPDTPIYEQYF
many	TRBV20-1	TRBJ1-5	CSASNRGNQPQHF
many	TRBV11-2	TRBJ2-7	CASSFGGGPLYEQYF
NA	TRBV20-1	TRBJ2-1	CSARLVGRDRGYNEQFF
many	TRBV6-1	TRBJ1-1	CASRLRGRHYNTEAFF